What follows are 22 T cell receptor beta chains derived from one specimen sequenced in a study of metastatic and nonmetastatic thyroid tumors. TCRdb reassembled clones from the PCR reads with MiXCR. The repertoire holds around 34,000 clones, with around 20% as singletons. Nobody among the patients had been given any treatment before thyroid surgery. What was sequenced was blood. These receptors came from a female donor with papillary thyroid cancer or a benign thyroid nodule (not recorded which). Some clones in this sample may be carry-over from other donors' samples.

This clone was seen at least ten times. V and J are TRBV28 and TRBJ1-1; TRBD1 aligns across 9 bases. There are 15 residues in the CDR3. CDR1 is MDHEN and CDR2 is SYDVKM in the germline V gene. V shed 6 bases, J shed 1 base, and the junction held 6 bases outside the gene matches. The CDR3 sequence: CASRIQGQGNTEAFF. The DNA for the CDR3 is TGTGCCAGCAGGATACAGGGACAGGGGAACACTGAAGCTTTCTTT.

J is TRBJ2-7 and V is TRBV5-1; no firm D call. The ends were cut back, 1 base at V and 7 bases at J, with 15 bases in the middle. Germline values: CDR1 SGHRS, CDR2 YFSETQ. The CDR3 extends over 14 amino acids. The CDR3 loop is CASSLRAATLEQYF. CDR3 coding DNA: TGCGCCAGCAGCTTGAGAGCTGCTACTTTGGAGCAGTACTTC.

This chain joins TRBV27 and TRBJ1-1; TRBD1 aligns across 9 bases. CDR3 length: 14 amino acids. Germline V gives CDR1 MNHEY, CDR2 SMNVEV (reference sequence). The V segment lost 3 bases and the J segment 4 bases; nucleotides outside the gene matches: 3. The CDR3 region is CASSFGTGFTEAFF. CDR3 bases: TGTGCCAGCAGTTTTGGGACAGGGTTCACTGAAGCTTTCTTT.

This clone was seen ten or more times. The chain carries TRBV20-1 and TRBJ1-3; weak D call: TRBD1 (6 bases). CDR3 size: 13 residues. V lost 6 bases and J lost 0, with 9 bases in between. The germline V gene has CDR1 DFQATT and CDR2 SNEGSKA (reference sequence). The CDR3 region has the DNA TGCAGTGCACTACAGGGCTCTGGAAACACCATATATTTT. Its translation is CSALQGSGNTIYF.

This clone occurred a few times. This chain joins TRBV20-1 and TRBJ2-3; 11 bases align to TRBD2. This CDR3 region has 13 residues. J was trimmed by 6 bases and V by 6 bases; bases with no gene match: 5. Germline V lookup: CDR1 DFQATT, CDR2 SNEGSKA (reference sequence). The DNA of the CDR3 is TGCAGTGCATTAGCGGGAGGGGGGGATACGCAGTATTTT. Residues: CSALAGGGDTQYF.

A word on this clone: A read error may produce the germline difference seen at one junction end. This sequence joins TRBV7-7 and TRBJ2-1, with TRBD2 matching over 11 bases. Germline V lookup: CDR1 SSHAT, CDR2 FNYEAQ (reference sequence). The CDR3 length is 15 residues. CDR3 DNA sequence: TGTGCTAGCAGCTCCGGGACTAGCGGTTACAATGAGCAGTTCTTC. This sequence encodes CASSSGTSGYNEQFF.

V is TRBV6-1 and J is TRBJ1-1; possibly TRBD1 for D (6 bases). The V gene lost 5 bases and the J gene lost 11 bases, with 12 bases spanning the gap. The CDR3 covers 11 residues. The germline gives CDR1 MNHNS, CDR2 SASEGT. CDR3 bases: TGTGCCAGCAGTCCCGGACAGTCGGCTTTCTTT. Protein: CASSPGQSAFF.

This rearrangement joins TRBV6-4 to TRBJ2-6; D is uncertain. The CDR3 extends over 17 amino acids. Germline lookup yields CDR1 MRHNA and CDR2 SNTAGT. Trimming stripped 5 bases from V and 0 bases from J, with 14 bases between. The CDR3, as DNA: TGTGCCAGCAGTTGGGATAGGGATGGCTCTGGGGCCAACGTCCTGACTTTC. This sequence encodes CASSWDRDGSGANVLTF.

This clone showed up many times. This rearrangement joins TRBV12-3 or TRBV12-4 to TRBJ1-2; TRBD1 matches at 9 bases. Trimming cost V 6 bases and J 3 bases; bases outside gene matches: 11. The CDR3 is 16 residues long. CDR3 nucleotide sequence: TGTGCCAGCAGACCCACTTTACAGGGGGCGGACTATGGCTACACCTTC. It yields the protein CASRPTLQGADYGYTF.

This clone has only a few counts. One end of the junction is discordant with germline, which a read error may explain. The genes are TRBV9 and TRBJ2-4; no reliable D call. CDR1 SGDLS and CDR2 YYNGEE come from the germline V gene. This CDR3 region has 14 residues. The CDR3 bases are TGTGTCAGCAGCGCCCATGAGATCAAAAACATTCAGTACTTC. Amino acid sequence: CVSSAHEIKNIQYF. The whole variable domain, filled in from reference TRBV9 and TRBJ2-4, reads DSGVTQTPKHLITATGQRVTLRCSPRSGDLSVYWYQQSLDQGLQFLIQYYNGEERAKGNILERFSAQQFPDLHSELNLSSLELGDSALYFCVSSAHEIKNIQYFGAGTRLSVL.

In this sample, this clone turned up many times. The gene calls are TRBV10-3 and TRBJ2-7; no clear D gene. CDR1 and CDR2 from the germline V gene are ENHRY and SYGVKD. CDR3 size: 14 residues. Trimming took 7 bases from V and 3 from J, leaving 16 bases between them. The CDR3 region is CAIKANAGFYEQYF. The CDR3 DNA is TGTGCCATCAAAGCAAACGCCGGCTTCTACGAGCAGTACTTC.

This chain uses TRBV5-1 with TRBJ2-7, with a weak D call TRBD2 (6 bases). With 4 bases removed from V and 1 base from J, the gap between germline ends came to 9 bases. There are 13 residues in the CDR3. Germline CDR1 is SGHRS and CDR2 is YFSETQ. The CDR3 sequence: CASSGGSSYEQYF. CDR3 in DNA: TGCGCCAGCAGCGGAGGGAGTTCCTACGAGCAGTACTTC.

The rearrangement links TRBV9 to TRBJ1-5, with 9 nucleotides matching TRBD1. Germline trimming cut 3 bases from V and 5 bases from J; bases unmatched to any gene: 3. The germline V gene encodes CDR1 SGDLS and CDR2 YYNGEE. The CDR3 runs to 14 residues. The CDR3 protein is CASSDRDRDQPQHF. The CDR3 coding sequence is TGTGCCAGCAGCGACCGGGACAGGGATCAGCCCCAGCATTTT.

The chain combines TRBV20-1 with TRBJ1-1; 7 bases fit TRBD1. The CDR3 runs 13 residues. Germline-derived CDR1 and CDR2 are DFQATT and SNEGSKA (reference sequence). Trimming at V came to 1 base and at J to 4 bases, leaving 3 bases not matched to a gene. The CDR3: CSARVRGSTEAFF. The CDR3, as DNA: TGCAGTGCTAGAGTCAGGGGGAGCACTGAAGCTTTCTTT.

This clone is medium-sized in the sample. The chain recombines TRBV6-1 with TRBJ2-3; D ambiguous. In germline, CDR1 is MNHNS, CDR2 SASEGT. Trimming cost V 8 bases and J 5 bases, with 2 bases left between them. This CDR3 has 9 amino acids. The CDR3 coding sequence is TGTGCCAGCGGAGATACGCAGTATTTT. It codes for CASGDTQYF.

This clone has at least ten counts. The V gene is TRBV3-1, the J gene TRBJ2-1; perhaps TRBD2 as D (6 bases). The CDR3 length is 17 residues. The V end was cut by 0 bases, the J end by 4 bases, with 16 bases between. In germline, CDR1 is LGHDT, CDR2 YNNKEL (reference sequence). As DNA, the CDR3 is TGTGCCAGCAGCCAAGATCAGGTGGAGGGCCCGTACAATGAGCAGTTCTTC. The encoded protein is CASSQDQVEGPYNEQFF.

This clone was observed many times. V gene TRBV7-8 combines with J gene TRBJ1-1, with a possible D match to TRBD1 (5 bases). Deletions cut 6 bases from V and 5 bases from J, with 16 bases between. This CDR3 spans 14 amino acids. Germline values: CDR1 SGHVS, CDR2 FQNEAQ. The CDR3: CASRLGQIGTEAFF. The DNA for the CDR3 is TGTGCCAGCAGACTAGGACAAATCGGGACTGAAGCTTTCTTT.

This clone appeared many times. The rearrangement uses TRBV27 and TRBJ2-6; D gene unclear. The CDR3 runs 12 residues. Germline CDR1 is MNHEY and CDR2 is SMNVEV (reference sequence). V gave up 10 bases and J gave up 0 bases, with 4 bases separating them. CDR3 in amino acids: CATFSGANVLTF. The DNA of the CDR3 is TGTGCCACCTTCTCTGGGGCCAACGTCCTGACTTTC.

This clone occurred once. The chain is built from TRBV20-1 and TRBJ1-3; tentative D call: TRBD1 (6 bases). Germline lookup yields CDR1 DFQATT and CDR2 SNEGSKA (reference sequence). This CDR3 region has 13 residues. Deletions cut 1 base from V and 4 bases from J, with 8 bases between. CDR3 residues: CSARGTAGNTIYF. CDR3 nucleotides: TGCAGTGCTAGAGGGACAGCAGGAAACACCATATATTTT.

This chain connects TRBV6-2 or TRBV6-3 to TRBJ2-7; D remains ambiguous. The CDR3 is 15 residues long. Germline-derived CDR1 and CDR2 are MNHEY and SVGEGT. V lost 6 bases and J lost 2, with 17 bases in between. In DNA form, the CDR3 reads TGTGCCAGCAGGTCCGATTATACGATACCCTACGAGCAGTACTTC. Translation gives CASRSDYTIPYEQYF.

This clone was picked up many times. The chain joins TRBV7-9 to TRBJ1-5, with a tentative D call TRBD1 (5 bases). The CDR3 consists of 12 residues. Deletions cut 5 bases from V and 7 bases from J, with 9 bases between. Germline V CDR1 and CDR2: SEHNR, FQNEAQ (reference sequence). In DNA form, the CDR3 reads TGTGCCAGCAGCCTTTGGGGGCAGCCCCAGCATTTT. It codes for CASSLWGQPQHF.

There are a few counts of this clone. The chain is built from TRBV12-3 or TRBV12-4 and TRBJ1-1; 8 nucleotides align to TRBD1. The J segment lost 5 bases and the V segment lost 2 bases, leaving 1 base of the junction unmatched. The CDR3 has 13 amino acids. The CDR3 here is CASSLQGATEAFF. The CDR3 coding sequence is TGTGCCAGCAGTTTACAGGGGGCGACTGAAGCTTTCTTT.